These T cell receptor beta chains were read from a single sample in a study of CD8 T cells in ankylosing spondylitis. One entry per CDR3 protein, called by TCRdb with MiXCR from the 5' RACE reads. The data show around 250,000 distinct CDR3 sequences, around a tenth seen once. The specimen was blood, either unsorted or a sorted T cell fraction (not recorded which). The receptors derive from a male donor with ankylosing spondylitis or in good health (not recorded which). CDR3s include the opening cysteine and the closing phenylalanine or tryptophan. D genes are given only for firm matches. Not all rows give a size; the values are once, few, many and, for expanded clones, a class.

size,V,J,length,D,DNA,CDR3
many,TRBV29-1,TRBJ2-7,12,TRBD2,TGCAGCGTTGAGGGGGGGGCCTACGAGCAGTACTTC,CSVEGGAYEQYF
many,TRBV18,TRBJ2-1,15,.,TGTGCCAGCTCACCAAGTCAGGGGTTCTACAATGAGCAGTTCTTC,CASSPSQGFYNEQFF
.,TRBV12-3/TRBV12-4,TRBJ2-1,18,TRBD2,TGTGCCAGCAGTATTGGACTAGCGGGAGTAGAGTCCTACAATGAGCAGTTCTTC,CASSIGLAGVESYNEQFF
few,TRBV7-9,TRBJ1-1,14,.,TGTGCCAGCACCAAAGGCCCGGTGAACACTGAAGCTTTCTTT,CASTKGPVNTEAFF
many,TRBV5-1,TRBJ2-1,11,.,TGCGCCAGCAGCTTATCCAATGAGCAGTTCTTC,CASSLSNEQFF
few,TRBV7-6,TRBJ2-2,15,TRBD2,TGTGCCAGCAGCTTACCGTCGGGAGGCACCGGGGAGCTGTTTTTT,CASSLPSGGTGELFF
.,TRBV6-4,TRBJ2-3,16,TRBD2,TGTGCCAGCAGCGACGAGAGCGGGAGTAACACAGATACGCAGTATTTT,CASSDESGSNTDTQYF
many,TRBV29-1,TRBJ1-1,11,.,TGCAGCGTCCCGGTAGGCACTGAAGCTTTCTTT,CSVPVGTEAFF
many,TRBV5-6,TRBJ1-1,14,.,TGTGCCAGCAGCCAACACCTACCGAACACTGAAGCTTTCTTT,CASSQHLPNTEAFF
many,TRBV10-3,TRBJ2-7,14,.,TGTGCCATCAGTGATCTAGCGAGAGCGGACGAGCAGTACTTC,CAISDLARADEQYF
many,TRBV7-8,TRBJ2-3,16,.,TGTGCCAGCAGCTTAGGGACCCTAACATTCACAGATACGCAGTATTTT,CASSLGTLTFTDTQYF
.,TRBV12-3/TRBV12-4,TRBJ2-3,15,.,TGTGCCAGCAGCTTCCCTGACAGGGAGGCAGATACGCAGTATTTT,CASSFPDREADTQYF
many,TRBV9,TRBJ2-3,14,.,TGTGCCAGCAGCGTAGGACCTTGGAGGGATACGCAGTATTTT,CASSVGPWRDTQYF
many,TRBV20-1,TRBJ2-1,15,TRBD2,TGCAGTGCTAGCTCGGCGGGAGCCTTTTTAGATGAGCAGTTCTTC,CSASSAGAFLDEQFF
many,TRBV20-1,TRBJ1-5,13,.,TGCAGTGTCGGGGGCTCAGGTAGGGCGCCCCAGCATTTT,CSVGGSGRAPQHF
many,TRBV29-1,TRBJ2-1,14,.,TGCAGCGTTGTTGCGAGCCCCTCCTACAATGAGCAGTTCTTC,CSVVASPSYNEQFF
many,TRBV9,TRBJ2-3,14,.,TGTGCCAGCAGCTCCCGGACAAGCCGCGATACGCAGTATTTT,CASSSRTSRDTQYF
many,TRBV12-3/TRBV12-4,TRBJ1-5,17,.,TGTGCCAGCAGTTTCGTAGGACAAGGTAAAATCAATCAGCCCCAGCATTTT,CASSFVGQGKINQPQHF
many,TRBV5-1,TRBJ1-5,14,.,TGTGCCAGCAGCCCACAGGGAAGCAATCAGCCCCAGCATTTT,CASSPQGSNQPQHF
many,TRBV6-5,TRBJ2-1,16,TRBD2,TGTGCCAGCAGTTACCTAAGCGGGAGGAAGGCGTCGGAGCAGTTCTTC,CASSYLSGRKASEQFF
.,TRBV29-1,TRBJ2-1,12,.,TGCAGCGTTGAAACAGGCCCTTCAGATCAGTTCTTC,CSVETGPSDQFF
many,TRBV5-1,TRBJ1-2,14,.,TGCGCCAGCAGCTTGTGGGACACGAGCTATGGCTACACCTTC,CASSLWDTSYGYTF
many,TRBV6-5,TRBJ1-1,14,TRBD1,TGTGCCAGCAGTTACTCGCAGGGGACAGTGTCAGCTTTCTTT,CASSYSQGTVSAFF
.,TRBV28,TRBJ1-5,18,TRBD1,TGTGCCAGCAGTGACCGGGACAGGGGAACCTATAGCAATCAGCCCCAGCATTTT,CASSDRDRGTYSNQPQHF
many,TRBV28,TRBJ2-5,15,TRBD2,TGTGCCAGCAGTTGGCGACTAGCGGGAAAAGAGACCCAGTACTTC,CASSWRLAGKETQYF
many,TRBV5-1,TRBJ1-1,14,.,TGCGCCAGCAGTTTGACAGGATCGAACACTGAAGCTTTCTTT,CASSLTGSNTEAFF
many,TRBV7-9,TRBJ2-3,14,TRBD1,TGTGCCAGCAGCTGGGACAGGACGGGAGATACGCAGTATTTT,CASSWDRTGDTQYF
few,TRBV6-1,TRBJ2-7,13,TRBD1,TGTGCCGTCACCGGGACAGGGGTCTACGAGCAGTACTTC,CAVTGTGVYEQYF
few,TRBV12-3/TRBV12-4,TRBJ1-4,16,.,TGTGCCAGCAGTTCACGTATCCTAGATCAGAATGAAAAACTGTTTTTT,CASSSRILDQNEKLFF
.,TRBV11-2,TRBJ2-7,18,TRBD2,TGTGCCAGCAGCGGTACCCTAGCGGGGGGTCGCTCAGCCTACGAGCAGTACTTC,CASSGTLAGGRSAYEQYF
few,TRBV12-3/TRBV12-4,TRBJ2-1,16,TRBD2,TGTGCCAGCAGTTTAGTAGCGGGAGATTTAAACAATGAGCAGTTCTTC,CASSLVAGDLNNEQFF
many,TRBV10-2,TRBJ1-1,17,TRBD1,TGCGCCAGCAGTGGAGGCCGGGACAGGCTTTCCGACACTGAAGCTTTCTTT,CASSGGRDRLSDTEAFF
many,TRBV5-1,TRBJ1-2,16,TRBD1,TGCGCCAGCAGCTACCGGGACAGGGGTTTATTGTATGGCTACACCTTC,CASSYRDRGLLYGYTF
few,TRBV4-2,TRBJ2-1,17,TRBD2,TGTGCCAGCAGCCAAGATTTACCTAGCGGGGGGGCAAATGAGCAGTTCTTC,CASSQDLPSGGANEQFF
many,TRBV29-1,TRBJ2-3,14,TRBD2,TGCAGCGTCCAGCGACTAGCCGACACAGATACGCAGTATTTT,CSVQRLADTDTQYF
many,TRBV24-1,TRBJ2-3,15,TRBD2,TGTGCCACCAGTGACAGAGCGGGATATAGGGATACGCAGTATTTT,CATSDRAGYRDTQYF
.,TRBV20-1,TRBJ1-2,11,.,TGCAGCGGGGGCCACCGTCCGGGCTACACCTTC,CSGGHRPGYTF
many,TRBV10-2,TRBJ2-3,13,TRBD1,TGCGCCAGTCGGACAGGGAGAACAGATACGCAGTATTTT,CASRTGRTDTQYF
many,TRBV4-1,TRBJ2-1,16,.,TGCGCCAGCAGCCCCCGGACGGGGGCCTCCTACAATGAGCAGTTCTTC,CASSPRTGASYNEQFF
many,TRBV6-5,TRBJ1-1,13,.,TGTGCCAGCAGAGCCTGGAGTAACACTGAAGCTTTCTTT,CASRAWSNTEAFF
many,TRBV11-2,TRBJ1-4,20,.,TGTGCCAGCAGCTTAGATCAGGTTTTCTCGGCGCCCGTAACTAATGAAAAACTGTTTTTT,CASSLDQVFSAPVTNEKLFF
few,TRBV6-5,TRBJ1-3,16,TRBD1,TGTGCCAGCAGTTACTCGCCGACAGGGACGGGAAACACCATATATTTT,CASSYSPTGTGNTIYF
many,TRBV4-1,TRBJ1-3,14,.,TGCGCCAGCAGCCCGAGGACAGAAGGAAACACCATATATTTT,CASSPRTEGNTIYF
many,TRBV3-1,TRBJ2-7,16,TRBD2,TGTGCCAGCAGCCAAGATCGGACTAGCGGGGGGTACGAGCAGTACTTC,CASSQDRTSGGYEQYF
many,TRBV9,TRBJ2-5,14,.,TGTGCCAGCAGCGTTTTTGGGGAGCAAGAGACCCAGTACTTC,CASSVFGEQETQYF